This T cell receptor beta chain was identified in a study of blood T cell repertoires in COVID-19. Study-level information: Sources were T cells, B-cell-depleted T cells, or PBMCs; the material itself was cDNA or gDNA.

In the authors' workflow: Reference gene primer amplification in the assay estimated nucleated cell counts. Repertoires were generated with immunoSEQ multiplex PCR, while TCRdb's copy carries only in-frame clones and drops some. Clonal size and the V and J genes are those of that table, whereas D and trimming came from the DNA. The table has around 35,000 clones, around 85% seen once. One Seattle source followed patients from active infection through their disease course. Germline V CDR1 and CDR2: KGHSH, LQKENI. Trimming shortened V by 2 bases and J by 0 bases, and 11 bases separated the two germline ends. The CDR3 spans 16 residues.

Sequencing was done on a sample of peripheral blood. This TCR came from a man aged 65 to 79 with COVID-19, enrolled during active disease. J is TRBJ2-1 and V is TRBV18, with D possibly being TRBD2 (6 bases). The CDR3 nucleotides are TGTGCCAGCTCACCAATTAGCGGAAGCTCCTACAATGAGCAGTTCTTC. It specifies CASSPISGSSYNEQFF.